This TCR beta chain was captured in a study of T cell changes during pregnancy in multiple sclerosis (dated by TCRdb to the late 2010s). Describing the broader study: Changes in the T cell repertoire over the course of pregnancy were examined in this study in women with multiple sclerosis.

The sample holds one count of this clone. Its specific antigen is unknown. No much larger clone exists at a distance of one base, and base qualities are not known. The library came from the immunoSEQ multiplex PCR assay. TCRdb re-hosts the immuneACCESS table, in-frame sequences only. Its copies lack some clones; in the studies checked, an unresolved V gene accounts for under half of them, and the cause for the rest is not known. The sample table shows about 23,000 clones, and about 83% are seen once. Clones ranked in the top ten supply less than 9% of the sample. The TCR originated in a female donor with multiple sclerosis, enrolled in a pregnancy study. Sequencing was performed on CD8+ T cells from peripheral blood mononuclear cells, taken before pregnancy.

The nucleotide sequence is TGTGCCAGCAGTGAATGGGGTACAGGTACTAACTATGGCTACACCTTC. This is translated as CASSEWGTGTNYGYTF. Recombination linked TRBV2 to TRBJ1-2, and the D gene may be TRBD1, 5 bases matching. A distance of 13 bases separates the germline ends of V and J, which lose 2 bases and 0 bases respectively. The CDR1 and CDR2 encoded by the germline V gene are SNHLY and FYNNEI. Counted from cysteine to phenylalanine, this CDR3 has 16 amino acids. CDR3 DNA only is kept here, 48 bases in frame from base 1.